This TCR beta chain was sequenced for a study of blood T cell repertoires in COVID-19. The overall study: Sources were T cells, B-cell-depleted T cells, or PBMCs; the material itself was cDNA or gDNA.

In the source study's methods: Reference gene primer amplification gave nucleated cell count estimates. The table came from immunoSEQ multiplex PCR; TCRdb's copy has only in-frame clones and leaves some out. V, J and clone size were drawn from that table, and D and trimming were deduced from the DNA. Seen here are under 45,000 clones, under 80% observed once, and the top ten hold about 27%. This CDR3 is built from 14 residues. The V end lost 1 base, the J end lost 4 bases, and 11 bases lay between the germline ends. CDR1 and CDR2 (germline): SGHKS, YYEKEE (reference sequence). The chain joins TRBV5-5 to TRBJ1-2, with D maybe TRBD1 (6 bases). The specimen was peripheral blood. The sequence came from a man at least 80 years old with acute or convalescent COVID-19. The CDR3 region has the DNA TGTGCCAGCAGCTTGTCTTCAGGGGCCTATGGCTACACCTTC. Its translation is CASSLSSGAYGYTF.